Listed below are T cell receptor beta chains from one sample, sequenced in a study of shared clonotypes between healthy human individuals. Here immunoSEQ multiplex PCR was the method, and the copy in TCRdb shows in-frame clones only, minus some. The table lists over a million clones, about 98.5% of them singletons. Sequenced material: naive CD4+ T cells sorted from blood. The source of these receptors is a man aged 25 to 40 in good health. CDR3s include the opening cysteine and the closing phenylalanine or tryptophan. Each record gives: J gene, D gene, V gene, CDR3 protein, CDR3 DNA. A D gene is named only where the DNA matches it firmly.

>TRBJ2-7|TRBD2|TRBV10-2
CASTQGVGLAGEQYF
TGCGCCAGCACCCAGGGCGTGGGACTAGCGGGAGAGCAGTACTTC
>TRBJ1-5|NA|TRBV6-5
CASSPLGGGNQPQHF
TGTGCCAGCAGTCCACTCGGGGGAGGCAATCAGCCCCAGCATTTT
>TRBJ2-7|NA|TRBV7-2
CASTDSLYEQYF
TGTGCCAGCACCGATTCCCTCTACGAGCAGTACTTC
>TRBJ2-7|NA|TRBV10-1
CASSRSPYEQYF
TGCGCCAGCAGTAGATCTCCCTACGAGCAGTACTTC
>TRBJ2-5|TRBD2|TRBV19
CASSISASGSPGETQYF
TGTGCCAGTAGTATTTCGGCTAGCGGGAGTCCCGGGGAGACCCAGTACTTC
>TRBJ2-2|TRBD2|TRBV28
CASSRGTSGRTGELFF
TGTGCCAGCAGTCGCGGGACTAGCGGGAGAACCGGGGAGCTGTTTTTT
>TRBJ1-3|NA|TRBV21-1
CASSKARRGQGNTIYF
TGTGCCAGCAGCAAAGCGCGAAGGGGGCAAGGAAACACCATATATTTT
>TRBJ1-1|NA|TRBV27
CASSFRRGSTEAFF
TGTGCCAGCAGTTTTCGCAGGGGAAGCACTGAAGCTTTCTTT
>TRBJ1-1|NA|TRBV6-1
CASSETGGYTEAFF
TGTGCCAGCAGCGAGACGGGGGGGTACACTGAAGCTTTCTTT
>TRBJ2-5|TRBD1|TRBV6-1
CASSESRQGIEETQYF
TGTGCCAGCAGTGAATCCAGACAGGGAATTGAAGAGACCCAGTACTTC
>TRBJ2-6|NA|TRBV21-1
CASSIEPPEKGSAGANVLTF
TGTGCCAGCAGCATAGAACCACCGGAGAAGGGATCGGCTGGGGCCAACGTCCTGACTTTC
>TRBJ2-7|NA|TRBV5-4
CASSLSSSALYEQYF
TGTGCCAGCAGCTTGTCTTCTAGCGCCCTTTACGAGCAGTACTTC
>TRBJ2-7|TRBD2|TRBV6-1
CASRRLARWDEQYF
TGTGCCAGCAGACGACTAGCTAGGTGGGACGAGCAGTACTTC
>TRBJ2-1|TRBD2|TRBV7-6
CASSLRSGGRTAYRNEQFF
TGTGCCAGCAGCTTAAGGTCCGGCGGGAGAACGGCTTATCGGAATGAGCAGTTCTTC
>TRBJ1-1|NA|TRBV27
CASSFAPADMNTEAFF
TGTGCCAGCAGTTTTGCCCCGGCGGACATGAACACTGAAGCTTTCTTT